The 19 T cell receptor beta chains in this list originate from one sample, sequenced in a study of cytotoxic CD8 clonotypes in ibrutinib-treated CLL. Repertoires were generated with immunoSEQ multiplex PCR, while TCRdb's copy carries only in-frame clones and drops some. In the table there are around 150,000 clones, 81% of which are singletons. Specimen: PBMCs, collected after 12 months of ibrutinib treatment. These receptors originate from a human donor with chronic lymphocytic leukemia.

To note about this clone: Other DNA variants within this sample encode the same CDR3. The chain joins TRBV19 to TRBJ1-2, with TRBD1 as a possible D gene (5 bases). In germline, CDR1 is LNHDA, CDR2 SQIVND (reference sequence). Trimming stripped 2 bases from V and 8 bases from J, with 15 bases between. The CDR3 loop spans 14 amino acids. CDR3 protein: CASSITGQGGGYTF. In nucleotides, the CDR3 is TGTGCCAGTAGTATAACTGGGCAGGGAGGCGGCTACACCTTC.

This clone occurred a few times. The genes are TRBV18 and TRBJ1-1, with 8 bases matching TRBD1. Germline-derived CDR1 and CDR2 are KGHSH and LQKENI. The CDR3 consists of 16 residues. The V and J ends lost 4 bases and 0 bases, in that order; junction bases with no gene match: 7. The CDR3 nucleotides read TGTGCCAGCTCACTATACTCGACAGGGGTGAACACTGAAGCTTTCTTT. It yields the protein CASSLYSTGVNTEAFF. Based on the CDR3 plus reference TRBV18 and TRBJ1-1, the full variable domain is NAGVMQNPRHLVRRRGQEARLRCSPMKGHSHVYWYRQLPEEGLKFMVYLQKENIIDESGMPKERFSAEFPKEGPSILRIQQVVRGDSAAYFCASSLYSTGVNTEAFFGQGTRLTVV.

The V gene is TRBV19, the J gene TRBJ2-3; D ambiguous. The ends were cut back, 2 bases at V and 2 bases at J, with 5 bases in the middle. Germline assignment: CDR1 LNHDA and CDR2 SQIVND (reference sequence). The CDR3 contains 13 residues. The CDR3, as DNA: TGTGCCAGTAGTATACAGTTCACAGATACGCAGTATTTT. Translation gives CASSIQFTDTQYF.

The chain has TRBV7-3 and TRBJ1-1; 7 bases are a match to TRBD1. V was clipped by 3 bases and J by 7 bases; unmatched bases: 5. Germline CDR1 and CDR2: SGHTA and FQGTGA. This CDR3 is 13 amino acids long. Here the CDR3 DNA reads TGTGCCAGCAGCTTGAACCGGGACAGTGAAGCTTTCTTT. As protein: CASSLNRDSEAFF.

This clone has just one count. The V gene is TRBV7-3, the J gene TRBJ2-1; perhaps TRBD2 as D (5 bases). The CDR3 is 13 amino acids. Between the trimmed V and J ends, which lost 5 bases and 6 bases, there was a span of 11 bases. The germline V gene encodes CDR1 SGHTA and CDR2 FQGTGA. The CDR3 DNA is TGTGCCAGCAGCCCGGCGGGTTTCAATGAGCAGTTCTTC. Translated: CASSPAGFNEQFF.

The chain joins TRBV27 to TRBJ2-1; 7 bases line up with TRBD1. The CDR3 is 14 amino acids. The germline CDR1 and CDR2 sequences are MNHEY and SMNVEV (reference sequence). The J segment lost 2 bases and the V segment lost 6 bases, leaving 4 bases of the junction unmatched. CDR3 DNA sequence: TGTGCCAGCAGGCCCGGGACAGCCTACAATGAGCAGTTCTTC. This codes for CASRPGTAYNEQFF.

The rearrangement uses TRBV9 and TRBJ2-6, with D unclear. The CDR3 loop spans 17 amino acids. Per germline, CDR1 SGDLS and CDR2 YYNGEE. Between the trimmed V and J ends, which lost 4 bases and 0 bases, there was a span of 14 bases. This CDR3 reads CASSTRRSGSGANVLTF. CDR3 DNA sequence: TGTGCCAGCAGCACCCGCCGAAGTGGCTCTGGGGCCAACGTCCTGACTTTC.

This clone turned up a few times. The chain recombines TRBV6-1 with TRBJ2-7; D is unresolved. Germline CDR1 and CDR2: MNHNS and SASEGT. The CDR3 length is 14 residues. Trimming left V 8 bases short and J 6 bases short, with 20 bases between. The CDR3: CASVEKLPLREQYF. CDR3 coding DNA: TGTGCCAGCGTAGAGAAGCTTCCACTCCGCGAGCAGTACTTC.

This clone was observed a few times. V and J are TRBV6-5 and TRBJ1-2; 10 positions match TRBD1. The V segment lost 5 bases and the J segment 7 bases; nucleotides outside the gene matches: 10. Germline CDR1 and CDR2: MNHEY and SVGAGI. The CDR3 covers 15 residues. CDR3 coding DNA: TGTGCCAGCAGTCGCGACGGGACAGGGGATCTTGGCTACACCTTC. Translated: CASSRDGTGDLGYTF.

The chain has TRBV6-1 and TRBJ2-6; no reliable D call. The V and J ends lost 11 bases and 1 base respectively, with 15 bases between them. The germline gives CDR1 MNHNS, CDR2 SASEGT. The CDR3 covers 15 residues. CDR3 amino acids: CAGNAARSGANVLTF. In nucleotides, the CDR3 is TGTGCCGGGAATGCAGCGAGATCTGGGGCCAACGTCCTGACTTTC.

This sequence joins TRBV28 and TRBJ2-7; D is uncertain. This CDR3 has 11 amino acids. Germline V gene data show CDR1 as MDHEN and CDR2 as SYDVKM. V lost 7 bases and J 4 bases, leaving 8 bases between the germline ends. The CDR3 sequence: CASMGEYEQYF. CDR3 DNA: TGTGCCAGCATGGGCGAGTACGAGCAGTACTTC.

CDR3 amino acids: CASSPDRRLNTEAFF. The DNA for the CDR3 is TGTGCCAGCAGTCCGGACCGCCGTCTGAACACTGAAGCTTTCTTT. The gene calls are TRBV11-1 and TRBJ1-1; D remains ambiguous. The CDR3 is made up of 15 amino acids. CDR1 and CDR2 from the germline V gene are SGHAT and FQDESV (reference sequence). V dropped 6 bases and J dropped 0 bases, with 14 bases sitting between them.

This clone was found many times. The chain carries TRBV28 and TRBJ2-7, with a tentative D call TRBD2 (5 bases). In germline, CDR1 is MDHEN, CDR2 SYDVKM. The CDR3 sequence is 16 residues long. V lost 5 bases, J lost 1 base, and 18 bases lay in between. The CDR3 region has the DNA TGTGCCAGCAGTCGTTTTATCGGTATAGCGTCCTACGAGCAGTACTTC. Translated: CASSRFIGIASYEQYF.

V usage is TRBV11-2 and J usage is TRBJ2-5; 9 bases map to TRBD1. The V gene's germline CDR1 is SGHAT and CDR2 FQNNGV. The CDR3 totals 17 residues. V was pared by 1 base and J by 2 bases, with 8 bases of the junction left unmatched. In nucleotides, the CDR3 is TGTGCCAGCAGCTTAGGGATTGGGACAGGGATACAAGAGACCCAGTACTTC. It translates to CASSLGIGTGIQETQYF. The variable domain in full, with the rest retrieved from reference TRBV11-2 and TRBJ2-5, is EAGVAQSPRYKIIEKRQSVAFWCNPISGHATLYWYQQILGQGPKLLIQFQNNGVVDDSQLPKDRFSAERLKGVDSTLKIQPAKLEDSAVYLCASSLGIGTGIQETQYFGPGTRLLVL.

The rearrangement links TRBV5-1 to TRBJ2-5; no clear D gene. The germline gives CDR1 SGHRS, CDR2 YFSETQ. The CDR3 consists of 12 residues. The V gene lost 4 bases and the J gene lost 4 bases, with 8 bases spanning the gap. CDR3 DNA: TGCGCCAGCAGCCCTAAGGGAGAGACCCAGTACTTC. This encodes CASSPKGETQYF.

The V and J genes are TRBV4-1 and TRBJ2-5; no firm D call. This CDR3 contains 14 residues. Germline V gene data show CDR1 as MGHRA and CDR2 as YSYEKL. Trimming shortened V by 1 base and J by 4 bases, and 10 bases separated the two germline ends. CDR3: CASSQVGVSETQYF. The DNA of the CDR3 is TGCGCCAGCAGCCAAGTTGGGGTGTCAGAGACCCAGTACTTC.

The chain uses TRBV9 and TRBJ2-1; TRBD1 or TRBD2 may be the D gene (5 bases each). Germline V gene data show CDR1 as SGDLS and CDR2 as YYNGEE. V was clipped by 0 bases and J by 13 bases, with 8 bases between them. CDR3 length equals 11 residues. The CDR3 bases are TGTGCCAGCAGCGTAGAAGGGACCCAGTTCTTC. Its translation is CASSVEGTQFF.

This clone has ten or more counts. The rearrangement links TRBV6-6 to TRBJ2-2; D might be TRBD2 (6 bases). The CDR3 loop spans 15 amino acids. The ends were cut back, 2 bases at V and 5 bases at J, with 12 bases in the middle. Germline assignment: CDR1 MNHNY and CDR2 SVGAGI (reference sequence). Written as DNA, the CDR3 is TGTGCCAGCAGTTACGGGCTAGCGTGGACCGGGGAGCTGTTTTTT. Residues: CASSYGLAWTGELFF.

This chain connects TRBV7-3 to TRBJ1-1; D not certain. Germline V gene data show CDR1 as SGHTA and CDR2 as FQGTGA. CDR3 length equals 17 residues. Trimming took off 2 bases at V and 0 bases at J, with 16 bases between the two ends. The CDR3 here is CASSLRGIYSMNTEAFF. The CDR3 DNA reads TGTGCCAGCAGCTTACGTGGCATATACAGTATGAACACTGAAGCTTTCTTT. The full variable domain, with the rest looked up from reference TRBV7-3 and TRBJ1-1, is GAGVSQTPSNKVTEKGKYVELRCDPISGHTALYWYRQSLGQGPEFLIYFQGTGAADDSGLPNDRFFAVRPEGSVSTLKIQRTERGDSAVYLCASSLRGIYSMNTEAFFGQGTRLTVV.